The clone carrying this T cell receptor (beta chain) was seen a handful of times. The antigen is undetermined. Researchers built TCR beta libraries using quantitative 5'-RACE with molecular barcodes. In TCRdb, the 5' RACE reads were re-called with MiXCR into one record per CDR3 protein. Of 300,000 to 350,000 distinct CDR3 sequences in the sample, less than 25% are singletons; the top ten hold 3.5%. This entry comes from a study of CD8 T cells in ankylosing spondylitis. Overall study findings and caveats: One TCR beta motif, made up of roughly 8 highly homologous variants, appeared characteristic of ankylosing spondylitis blood.

V lost 6 bases to trimming and J lost 9 bases, with 12 bases between them. The CDR3 spans 12 residues. The sample was blood, either unsorted or a sorted T cell fraction (not recorded which). The rearrangement uses TRBV12-3 or TRBV12-4 and TRBJ2-1, with D tentatively TRBD1 (5 bases). The source of this sequence is a female donor with ankylosing spondylitis or in good health (not recorded which). The CDR3 sequence: CASSPSRGEQFF. The CDR3, as DNA: TGTGCCAGCAGCCCCTCTAGGGGTGAGCAGTTCTTC.